This T cell receptor (beta chain) was obtained from a study of shared clonotypes between healthy human individuals. Points from the study as a whole: In a few donors, about 5% of naive CD4 clonotypes appeared in common.

The CDR3 runs to 14 residues. V lost 6 bases and J lost 3, with 14 bases in between. Germline V CDR1 and CDR2: GTSNPN, SVGIG (reference sequence). Assay runs were performed at deep level. Generated by immunoSEQ multiplex PCR, the TCRdb table keeps only in-frame clones and is missing some. The data contain a few million clones, 90% to 97% of them singletons. To note about this clone: The antigen is not known.

Sequencing used naive CD4+ T cells sorted from blood. Regarding subset: CD45RA+ positively selected. This chain uses TRBV30 with TRBJ2-2, with D possibly being TRBD1 (5 bases). The TCR was taken from a man aged 18 to 35 in good health. The CDR3 loop is CACLPDRHTGELFF. CDR3 in DNA: TGTGCCTGTCTCCCCGACAGACACACCGGGGAGCTGTTTTTT. The whole variable domain, filled in from reference TRBV30 and TRBJ2-2, reads SQTIHQWPATLVQPVGSPLSLECTVEGTSNPNLYWYRQAAGRGLQLLFYSVGIGQISSEVPQNLSASRPQDRQFILSSKKLLLSDSGFYLCACLPDRHTGELFFGEGSRLTVL.